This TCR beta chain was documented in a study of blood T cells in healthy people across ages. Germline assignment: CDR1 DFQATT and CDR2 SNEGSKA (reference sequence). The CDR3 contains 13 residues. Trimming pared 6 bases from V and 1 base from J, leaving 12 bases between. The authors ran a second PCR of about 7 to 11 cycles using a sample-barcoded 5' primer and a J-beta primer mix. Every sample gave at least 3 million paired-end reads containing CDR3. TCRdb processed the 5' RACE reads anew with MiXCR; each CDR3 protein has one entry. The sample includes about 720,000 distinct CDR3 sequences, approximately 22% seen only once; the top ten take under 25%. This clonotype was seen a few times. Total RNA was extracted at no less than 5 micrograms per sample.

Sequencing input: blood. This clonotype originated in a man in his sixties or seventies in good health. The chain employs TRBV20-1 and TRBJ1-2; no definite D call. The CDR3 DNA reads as TGCAGTGCCTCAGAAATCTTTAACTATGGCTACACCTTC. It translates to CSASEIFNYGYTF.